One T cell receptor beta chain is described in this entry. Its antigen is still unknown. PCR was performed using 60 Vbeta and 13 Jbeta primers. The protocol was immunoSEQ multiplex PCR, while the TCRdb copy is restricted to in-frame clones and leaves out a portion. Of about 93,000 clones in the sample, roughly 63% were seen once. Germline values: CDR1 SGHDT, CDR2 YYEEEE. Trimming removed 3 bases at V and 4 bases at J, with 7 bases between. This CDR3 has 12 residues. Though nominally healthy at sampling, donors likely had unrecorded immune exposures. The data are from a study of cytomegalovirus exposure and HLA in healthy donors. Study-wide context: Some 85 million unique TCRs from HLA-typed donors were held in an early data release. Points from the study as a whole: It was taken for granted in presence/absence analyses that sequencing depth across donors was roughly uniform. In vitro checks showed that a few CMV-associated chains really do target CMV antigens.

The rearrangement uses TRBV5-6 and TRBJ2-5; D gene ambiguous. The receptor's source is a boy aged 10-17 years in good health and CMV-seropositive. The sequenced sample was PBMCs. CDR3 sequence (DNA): TGTGCCAGCAGCTCCCCATCAGAGACCCAGTACTTC. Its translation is CASSSPSETQYF.